Following are 13 T cell receptor beta chains from one sample sequenced in a study of cytomegalovirus exposure and HLA in healthy donors. In the PCR, 60 Vbeta and 13 Jbeta primers were used. TCRdb keeps only in-frame clones here, not all; method: immunoSEQ multiplex PCR. The repertoire holds about 180,000 clones, with about 80% as singletons. The source material was PBMCs. The receptor set was obtained from a man between 40 and 49 years old in good health and CMV-seropositive.

The chain links TRBV5-1 to TRBJ2-1; D call uncertain. V dropped 0 bases and J dropped 0 bases, with 7 bases sitting between them. Germline V gene sequence: CDR1 SGHRS, CDR2 YFSETQ. CDR3 size: 15 residues. The CDR3, as DNA: TGCGCCAGCAGCTTGGGCGAGAGCTCCTACAATGAGCAGTTCTTC. Its protein is CASSLGESSYNEQFF.

The chain carries TRBV5-4 and TRBJ2-1; 11 bases match TRBD2. After removal of 3 bases from V and 9 bases from J, the junction contained 11 bases not matched to a gene. The germline V gene encodes CDR1 SGHNT and CDR2 YYREEE (reference sequence). The CDR3 runs to 16 residues. The CDR3 protein is CASSSPTSGSMAEQFF. The CDR3 nucleotides read TGTGCCAGCAGCTCACCTACTAGCGGGAGTATGGCTGAGCAGTTCTTC. The full variable domain, its missing parts supplied by reference TRBV5-4 and TRBJ2-1, is ETGVTQSPTHLIKTRGQQVTLRCSSQSGHNTVSWYQQALGQGPQFIFQYYREEENGRGNFPPRFSGLQFPNYSSELNVNALELDDSALYLCASSSPTSGSMAEQFFGPGTRLTVL.

This rearrangement joins TRBV7-9 to TRBJ2-1, with 7 bases that match TRBD2. V was pared by 0 bases and J by 4 bases, with 0 bases of the junction left unmatched. The length of the CDR3 is 14 residues. Germline V CDR1 and CDR2: SEHNR, FQNEAQ (reference sequence). In DNA form, the CDR3 reads TGTGCCAGCAGCTTAGCGGGGGGGTACAATGAGCAGTTCTTC. Translated: CASSLAGGYNEQFF.

The chain joins TRBV5-1 to TRBJ2-3, with D perhaps TRBD2 (6 bases). The CDR3 is 14 amino acids. In germline, CDR1 is SGHRS, CDR2 YFSETQ. V was trimmed by 3 bases and J by 4 bases, leaving 12 bases between them. Here the CDR3 DNA reads TGCGCCAGCAGCTCGGGACTGGAGGCAGATACGCAGTATTTT. As protein: CASSSGLEADTQYF.

The chain couples TRBV9 to TRBJ1-2; 7 bases are shared with TRBD1. The germline V gene has CDR1 SGDLS and CDR2 YYNGEE. Unmatched junction bases numbered 6, after V lost 4 bases and J lost 3 bases. This CDR3 region has 14 residues. The CDR3, as DNA: TGTGCCAGCAGCCGAACCGGGACAGACTATGGCTACACCTTC. Its translation: CASSRTGTDYGYTF.

This sequence joins TRBV19 and TRBJ1-2, with D unresolved. Germline lookup yields CDR1 LNHDA and CDR2 SQIVND (reference sequence). The ends were cut back, 8 bases at V and 8 bases at J, with 15 bases in the middle. CDR3 length: 12 residues. CDR3 bases: TGTGCCAGTTCCGAGACCTCTAGAGGCTACACCTTC. Translating gives CASSETSRGYTF.

This clone was seen only a few times. This chain uses TRBV27 with TRBJ2-3; D uncertain. V lost 6 bases and J lost 1, with 8 bases in between. Germline lookup yields CDR1 MNHEY and CDR2 SMNVEV (reference sequence). This CDR3 has 13 amino acids. CDR3 in amino acids: CASRRGGTDTQYF. As DNA, the CDR3 is TGTGCCAGCAGAAGAGGTGGCACAGATACGCAGTATTTT.

The chain couples TRBV5-1 to TRBJ1-2; possible D gene TRBD1, 6 bases. Trimming took off 0 bases at V and 5 bases at J, with 11 bases between the two ends. CDR1 SGHRS and CDR2 YFSETQ come from the germline V gene. The CDR3 extends over 14 amino acids. The CDR3 DNA is TGCGCCAGCAGCTTGGAACAGGGTTCTTATGGCTACACCTTC. Translated, it gives CASSLEQGSYGYTF. The full variable domain, in which reference TRBV5-1 and TRBJ1-2 provide the parts outside the CDR3, is KAGVTQTPRYLIKTRGQQVTLSCSPISGHRSVSWYQQTPGQGLQFLFEYFSETQRNKGNFPGRFSGRQFSNSRSEMNVSTLELGDSALYLCASSLEQGSYGYTFGSGTRLTVV.

This clone has a handful of counts. V is TRBV7-8 and J is TRBJ2-1; D unresolved. Looked up from germline, CDR1 is SGHVS and CDR2 is FQNEAQ. Trimming took 5 bases from V and 5 from J, leaving 7 bases between them. CDR3 length: 12 amino acids. The CDR3 reads CASSRYDNEQFF. The CDR3, as DNA: TGTGCCAGCAGCCGCTACGACAATGAGCAGTTCTTC.

V and J are TRBV6-1 and TRBJ2-2; 12 bases are shared with TRBD2. V was pared by 5 bases and J by 4 bases, with 2 bases of the junction left unmatched. The CDR3 is 15 residues long. In germline, CDR1 is MNHNS, CDR2 SASEGT. Written as DNA, the CDR3 is TGTGCCAGCAGTAAACTAGCGGGAGGCACCGGGGAGCTGTTTTTT. This translates into CASSKLAGGTGELFF.

This chain uses TRBV27 with TRBJ2-2, with 10 bases fitting TRBD2. The V gene end was trimmed by 7 bases and the J gene end by 3 bases; junction bases not matched to a gene: 14. The V gene's germline CDR1 is MNHEY and CDR2 SMNVEV (reference sequence). The CDR3 spans 18 residues. The CDR3 here is CASTQRLAGAGDTGELFF. CDR3 in DNA: TGTGCCAGCACCCAAAGGCTAGCGGGAGCGGGGGACACCGGGGAGCTGTTTTTT.

The CDR3 coding sequence is TGTGCCAGCAGTGAAACAGGGGCTCCTAGCACAGATACGCAGTATTTT. It yields the protein CASSETGAPSTDTQYF. This chain links TRBV2 with TRBJ2-3; 7 nucleotides align to TRBD1. The germline V gene encodes CDR1 SNHLY and CDR2 FYNNEI. The V segment lost 2 bases and the J segment 0 bases; nucleotides outside the gene matches: 5. The CDR3 consists of 16 residues.

This chain links TRBV5-6 with TRBJ2-5; D possibly corresponds to TRBD1 (6 bases). Germline V gene data show CDR1 as SGHDT and CDR2 as YYEEEE. The V end lost 0 bases, the J end lost 5 bases, and 17 bases lay between the germline ends. The CDR3 is 16 amino acids. The CDR3 sequence is CASSLGLWGRGETQYF. In DNA form, the CDR3 reads TGTGCCAGCAGCTTGGGGTTGTGGGGGCGCGGGGAGACCCAGTACTTC. Full variable domain (outside the CDR3, taken from reference TRBV5-6 and TRBJ2-5): DAGVTQSPTHLIKTRGQQVTLRCSPKSGHDTVSWYQQALGQGPQFIFQYYEEEERQRGNFPDRFSGHQFPNYSSELNVNALLLGDSALYLCASSLGLWGRGETQYFGPGTRLLVL.